The source of this T cell receptor beta chain is a study of cytomegalovirus exposure and HLA in healthy donors. CDR1 and CDR2 from the germline V gene are MNHNS and SASEGT. The V and J ends lost 3 bases and 7 bases, in that order; junction bases with no gene match: 14. CDR3 length: 19 amino acids. Measured with immunoSEQ multiplex PCR; TCRdb has only the in-frame clones, and not every one. The sample lists approximately 170,000 clones; roughly nine tenths were seen once. The sample taken for sequencing was PBMCs. V usage is TRBV6-1 and J usage is TRBJ2-2; 13 positions agree with TRBD2. This clonotype was sampled from a woman aged 18 to 35 in good health and CMV-seropositive. CDR3 nucleotide sequence: TGTGCCAGCAGTGACGGGACTAGCGGGATCGAGAGATCTAGCGGGGAGCTGTTTTTT. Encoded protein: CASSDGTSGIERSSGELFF.